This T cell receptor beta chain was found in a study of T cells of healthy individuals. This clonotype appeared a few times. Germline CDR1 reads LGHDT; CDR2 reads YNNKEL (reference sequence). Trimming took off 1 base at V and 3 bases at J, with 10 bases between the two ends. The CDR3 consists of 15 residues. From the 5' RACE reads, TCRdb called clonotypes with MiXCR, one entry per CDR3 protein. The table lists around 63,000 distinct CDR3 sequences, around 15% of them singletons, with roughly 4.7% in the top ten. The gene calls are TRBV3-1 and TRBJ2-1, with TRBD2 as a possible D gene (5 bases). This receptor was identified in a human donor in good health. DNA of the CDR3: TGTGCCAGCAGCCAAGCTGCGGGCTACTACAATGAGCAGTTCTTC. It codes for CASSQAAGYYNEQFF.